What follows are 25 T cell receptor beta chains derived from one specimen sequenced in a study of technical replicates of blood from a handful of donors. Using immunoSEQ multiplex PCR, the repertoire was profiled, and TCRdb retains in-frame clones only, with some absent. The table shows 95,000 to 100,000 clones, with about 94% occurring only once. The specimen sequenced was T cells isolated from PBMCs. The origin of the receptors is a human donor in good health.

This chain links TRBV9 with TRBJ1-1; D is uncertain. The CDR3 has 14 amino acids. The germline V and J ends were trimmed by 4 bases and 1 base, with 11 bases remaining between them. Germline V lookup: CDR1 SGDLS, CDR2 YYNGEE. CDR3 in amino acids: CASSITTGNTEAFF. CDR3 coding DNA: TGTGCCAGCAGCATTACTACGGGGAACACTGAAGCTTTCTTT.

CDR3 sequence (DNA): TGTGCCAGCAGCTCCCGTGGGGCGGGGTTGTACAATGAGCAGTTCTTC. Translation gives CASSSRGAGLYNEQFF. The chain employs TRBV7-9 and TRBJ2-1; tentative D call: TRBD2 (6 bases). The CDR3 has 16 residues. Trimming stripped 4 bases from V and 4 bases from J, with 17 bases between. Germline CDR1 is SEHNR and CDR2 is FQNEAQ (reference sequence). Full variable domain (outside the CDR3, taken from reference TRBV7-9 and TRBJ2-1): DTGVSQNPRHKITKRGQNVTFRCDPISEHNRLYWYRQTLGQGPEFLTYFQNEAQLEKSRLLSDRFSAERPKGSFSTLEIQRTEQGDSAMYLCASSSRGAGLYNEQFFGPGTRLTVL.

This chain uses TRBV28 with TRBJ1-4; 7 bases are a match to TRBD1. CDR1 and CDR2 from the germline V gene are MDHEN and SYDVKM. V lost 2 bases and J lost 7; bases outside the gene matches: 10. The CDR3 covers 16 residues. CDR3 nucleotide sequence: TGTGCCAGCAGTTTAACTAGTCCTGGACAGGTTGAAAAACTGTTTTTT. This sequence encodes CASSLTSPGQVEKLFF.

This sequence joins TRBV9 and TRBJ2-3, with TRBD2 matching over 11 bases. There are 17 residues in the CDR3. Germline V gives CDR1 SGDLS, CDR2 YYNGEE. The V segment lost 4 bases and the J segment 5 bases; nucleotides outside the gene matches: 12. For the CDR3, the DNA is TGTGCCAGCAGCATTAGCGGGAGGGCCATTGTTGGAGATACGCAGTATTTT. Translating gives CASSISGRAIVGDTQYF.

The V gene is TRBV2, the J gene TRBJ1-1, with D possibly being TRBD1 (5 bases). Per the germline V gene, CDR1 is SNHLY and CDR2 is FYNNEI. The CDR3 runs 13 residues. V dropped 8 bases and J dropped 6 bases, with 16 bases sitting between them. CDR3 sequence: CASGGELGAEAFF. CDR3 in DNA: TGTGCCAGCGGGGGGGAGTTAGGTGCTGAAGCTTTCTTT.

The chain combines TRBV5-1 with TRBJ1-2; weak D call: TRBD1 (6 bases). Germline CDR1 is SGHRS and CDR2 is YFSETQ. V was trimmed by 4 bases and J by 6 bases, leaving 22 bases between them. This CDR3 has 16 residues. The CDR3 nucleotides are TGCGCCAGCAGCCCCGTTATCTTAGACAGGAGGCATGGCTACACCTTC. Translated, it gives CASSPVILDRRHGYTF.

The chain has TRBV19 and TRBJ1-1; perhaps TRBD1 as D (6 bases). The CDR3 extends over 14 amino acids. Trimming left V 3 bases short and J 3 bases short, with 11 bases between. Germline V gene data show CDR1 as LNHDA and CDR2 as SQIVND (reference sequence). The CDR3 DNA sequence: TGTGCCAGTAGTATGCGGGGGCTTGACACTGAAGCTTTCTTT. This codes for CASSMRGLDTEAFF. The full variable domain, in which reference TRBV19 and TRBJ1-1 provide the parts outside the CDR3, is DGGITQSPKYLFRKEGQNVTLSCEQNLNHDAMYWYRQDPGQGLRLIYYSQIVNDFQKGDIAEGYSVSREKKESFPLTVTSAQKNPTAFYLCASSMRGLDTEAFFGQGTRLTVV.

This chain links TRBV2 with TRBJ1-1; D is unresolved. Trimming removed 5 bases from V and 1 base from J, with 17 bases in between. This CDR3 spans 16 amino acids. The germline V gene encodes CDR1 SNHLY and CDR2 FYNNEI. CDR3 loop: CASSPPGKGANTEAFF. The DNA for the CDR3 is TGTGCCAGCAGTCCCCCGGGGAAGGGCGCGAACACTGAAGCTTTCTTT.

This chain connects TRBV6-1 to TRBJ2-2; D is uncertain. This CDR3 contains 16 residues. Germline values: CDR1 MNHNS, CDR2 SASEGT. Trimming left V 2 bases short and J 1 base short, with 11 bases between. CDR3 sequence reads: CASSESPGGNTGELFF. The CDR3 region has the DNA TGTGCCAGCAGTGAAAGTCCAGGTGGGAACACCGGGGAGCTGTTTTTT.

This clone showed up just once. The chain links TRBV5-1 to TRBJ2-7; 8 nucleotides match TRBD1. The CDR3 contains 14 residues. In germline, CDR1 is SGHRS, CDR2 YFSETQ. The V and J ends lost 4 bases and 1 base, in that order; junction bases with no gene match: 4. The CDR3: CASSVNRGSYEQYF. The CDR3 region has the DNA TGCGCCAGCAGCGTGAACAGGGGGTCCTACGAGCAGTACTTC.

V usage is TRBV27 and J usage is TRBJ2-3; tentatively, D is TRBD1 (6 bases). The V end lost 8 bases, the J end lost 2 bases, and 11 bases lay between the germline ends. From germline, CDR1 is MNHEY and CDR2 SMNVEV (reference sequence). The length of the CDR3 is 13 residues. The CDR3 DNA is TGTGCCAGCGTCCAGGGGACCACAGATACGCAGTATTTT. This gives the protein CASVQGTTDTQYF.

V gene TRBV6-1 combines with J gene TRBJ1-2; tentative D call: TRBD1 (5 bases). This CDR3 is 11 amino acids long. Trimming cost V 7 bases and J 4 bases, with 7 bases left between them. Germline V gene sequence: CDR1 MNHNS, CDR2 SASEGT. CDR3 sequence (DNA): TGTGCCAGCACCGACAGCTATGGCTACACCTTC. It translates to CASTDSYGYTF.

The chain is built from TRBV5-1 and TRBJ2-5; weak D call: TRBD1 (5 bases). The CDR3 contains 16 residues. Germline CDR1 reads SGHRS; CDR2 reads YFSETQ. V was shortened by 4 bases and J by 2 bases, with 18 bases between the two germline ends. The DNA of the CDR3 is TGCGCCAGCAGCCCCGGTCGCGGAGACAGTCAAGAGACCCAGTACTTC. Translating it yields CASSPGRGDSQETQYF.

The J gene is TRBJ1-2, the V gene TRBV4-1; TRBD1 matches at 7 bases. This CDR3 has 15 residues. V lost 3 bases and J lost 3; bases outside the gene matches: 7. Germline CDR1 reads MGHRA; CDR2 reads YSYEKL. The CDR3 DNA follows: TGCGCCAGCAGCCATAGACAGGGATCTGACTATGGCTACACCTTC. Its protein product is CASSHRQGSDYGYTF.

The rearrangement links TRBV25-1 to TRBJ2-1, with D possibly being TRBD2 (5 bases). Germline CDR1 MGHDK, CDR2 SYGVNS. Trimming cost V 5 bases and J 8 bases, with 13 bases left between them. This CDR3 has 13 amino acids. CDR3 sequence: CASSLRTVDEQFF. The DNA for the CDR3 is TGTGCCAGCAGTCTTAGGACTGTGGATGAGCAGTTCTTC.

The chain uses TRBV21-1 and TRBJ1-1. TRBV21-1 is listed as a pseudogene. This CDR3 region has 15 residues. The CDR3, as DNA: TGTGCCAGCAGCAAACGGGCGGGGGCGCGGTCGAGAGCTTTCTTT. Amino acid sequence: CASSKRAGARSRAFF.

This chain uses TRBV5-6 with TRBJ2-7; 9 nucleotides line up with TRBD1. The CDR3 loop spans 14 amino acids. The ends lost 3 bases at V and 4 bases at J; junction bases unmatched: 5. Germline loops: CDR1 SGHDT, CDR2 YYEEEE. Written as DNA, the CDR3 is TGTGCCAGCAGCTACTACAGGGGGCCTTACGAGCAGTACTTC. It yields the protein CASSYYRGPYEQYF.

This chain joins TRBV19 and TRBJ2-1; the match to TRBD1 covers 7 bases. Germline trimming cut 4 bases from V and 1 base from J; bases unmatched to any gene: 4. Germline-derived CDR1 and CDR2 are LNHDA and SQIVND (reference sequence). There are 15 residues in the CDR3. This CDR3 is CASSKGRGSYNEQFF. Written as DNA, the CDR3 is TGTGCCAGTAGTAAGGGCAGGGGGTCCTACAATGAGCAGTTCTTC.

The CDR3 DNA follows: TGTGCCAGCAGTTTATATAACACTAGGACGGGAGAGACCCAGTACTTC. It codes for CASSLYNTRTGETQYF. The chain joins TRBV28 to TRBJ2-5, with D possibly being TRBD2 (5 bases). CDR3 length equals 16 residues. CDR1 is MDHEN and CDR2 is SYDVKM in the germline V gene. Trimming removed 1 base at V and 4 bases at J, with 16 bases between.

The CDR3 nucleotides are TGTGCCAGCAGCTCCCGACAGGACTCTGGGGCCAACGTCCTGACTTTC. The encoded protein is CASSSRQDSGANVLTF. The rearrangement links TRBV7-8 to TRBJ2-6; TRBD1 is a possible D gene (6 bases). V was trimmed by 4 bases and J by 0 bases, leaving 10 bases between them. The CDR3 consists of 16 residues. The germline V gene has CDR1 SGHVS and CDR2 FQNEAQ.

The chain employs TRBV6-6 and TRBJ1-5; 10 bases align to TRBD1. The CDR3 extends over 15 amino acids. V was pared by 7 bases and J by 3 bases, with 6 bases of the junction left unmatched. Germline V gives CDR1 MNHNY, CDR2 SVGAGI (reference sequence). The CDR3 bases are TGTGCCAGCACCGGGACAGGGGCCTTCAATCAGCCCCAGCATTTT. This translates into CASTGTGAFNQPQHF.

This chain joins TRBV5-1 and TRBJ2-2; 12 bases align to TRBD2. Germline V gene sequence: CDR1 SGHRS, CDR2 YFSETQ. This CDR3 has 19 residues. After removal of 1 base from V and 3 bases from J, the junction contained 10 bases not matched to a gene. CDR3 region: CASSLSLAGGPSDTGELFF. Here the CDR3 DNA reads TGCGCCAGCAGCTTGAGTCTAGCGGGGGGGCCATCGGACACCGGGGAGCTGTTTTTT.

CDR3 in amino acids: CASSRGTLTNEKLFF. The CDR3 region has the DNA TGTGCCAGCAGCCGTGGGACACTAACTAATGAAAAACTGTTTTTT. V is TRBV7-2 and J is TRBJ1-4; perhaps TRBD1 as D (6 bases). CDR1 SGHTA and CDR2 FQGNSA come from the germline V gene. This CDR3 is 15 amino acids long. Trimming took off 5 bases at V and 1 base at J, with 11 bases between the two ends. The full variable domain, in which reference TRBV7-2 and TRBJ1-4 provide the parts outside the CDR3, is GAGVSQSPSNKVTEKGKDVELRCDPISGHTALYWYRQSLGQGLEFLIYFQGNSAPDKSGLPSDRFSAERTGGSVSTLTIQRTQQEDSAVYLCASSRGTLTNEKLFFGSGTQLSVL.

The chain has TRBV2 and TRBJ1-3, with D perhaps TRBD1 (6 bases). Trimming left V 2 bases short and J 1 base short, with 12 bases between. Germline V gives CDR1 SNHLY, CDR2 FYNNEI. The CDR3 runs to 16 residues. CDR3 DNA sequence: TGTGCCAGCAGTGAATCAAGGACAGTTTCTGGAAACACCATATATTTT. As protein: CASSESRTVSGNTIYF.

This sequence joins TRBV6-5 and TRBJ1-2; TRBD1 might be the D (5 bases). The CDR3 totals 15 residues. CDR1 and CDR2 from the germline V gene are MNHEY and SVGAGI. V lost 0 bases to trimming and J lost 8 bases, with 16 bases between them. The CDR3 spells CASSYSFGGLGGYTF. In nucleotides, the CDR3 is TGTGCCAGCAGTTACTCGTTTGGGGGGTTGGGAGGCTACACCTTC.